The 13 T cell receptor beta chains below were found in one sample sequenced in a study of cytomegalovirus exposure and HLA in healthy donors. PCR amplification relied on 60 Vbeta primers (plus 13 Jbeta primers). Only in-frame clones appear in the TCRdb table, and some are missing; sequencing was by immunoSEQ multiplex PCR. The sample has some 150,000 clones; roughly four fifths are singletons. Material for sequencing was PBMCs. Source of these receptors: a man aged 25-45 years in good health and CMV-seronegative.

V gene TRBV18 combines with J gene TRBJ2-7, with 9 bases that match TRBD2. The V segment lost 3 bases and the J segment 3 bases; nucleotides outside the gene matches: 9. The CDR3 loop spans 16 amino acids. Per germline, CDR1 KGHSH and CDR2 LQKENI. The CDR3 bases are TGTGCCAGCTCACCGCCTAGGGGCGGGAGGGGCTACGAGCAGTACTTC. Protein: CASSPPRGGRGYEQYF.

This sequence joins TRBV4-1 and TRBJ1-4, with a weak D call TRBD1 (5 bases). Per the germline V gene, CDR1 is MGHRA and CDR2 is YSYEKL. This CDR3 region has 14 residues. The V gene lost 1 base and the J gene lost 10 bases, with 13 bases spanning the gap. CDR3 loop: CASSQVGVVGKLFF. The CDR3 DNA reads as TGCGCCAGCAGCCAAGTAGGGGTCGTTGGAAAACTGTTTTTT.

V and J are TRBV7-8 and TRBJ2-5; 12 bases match TRBD2. Looked up from germline, CDR1 is SGHVS and CDR2 is FQNEAQ. Germline trimming cut 1 base from V and 2 bases from J; bases unmatched to any gene: 14. The CDR3 is 20 amino acids. This CDR3 is CASSLGRLAGGPRGQETQYF. The DNA of the CDR3 is TGTGCCAGCAGCTTAGGGAGGCTAGCGGGAGGGCCGCGGGGGCAAGAGACCCAGTACTTC.

The V and J genes are TRBV6-1 and TRBJ2-5; 11 bases are a match to TRBD2. The CDR3 is 15 amino acids. V dropped 6 bases and J dropped 4; count of bases not matched to a gene: 7. Germline V lookup: CDR1 MNHNS, CDR2 SASEGT. The DNA for the CDR3 is TGTGCCAGCAGGCAAGGGCTAGCGGGGGGAGAGACCCAGTACTTC. Translating it yields CASRQGLAGGETQYF.

V is TRBV2 and J is TRBJ1-5; a possible D gene is TRBD1 (5 bases). Germline values: CDR1 SNHLY, CDR2 FYNNEI. The CDR3 is made up of 14 amino acids. Trimming removed 6 bases at V and 1 base at J, with 10 bases between. The CDR3 DNA is TGTGCCAGCAGCCCTAGGGGAAGCAATCAGCCCCAGCATTTT. It encodes CASSPRGSNQPQHF.

J is TRBJ2-2 and V is TRBV10-3; 10 bases map to TRBD1. Germline CDR1 reads ENHRY; CDR2 reads SYGVKD. Trimming removed 6 bases from V and 3 bases from J; junction bases left unmatched: 7. The CDR3 length is 16 residues. The CDR3 reads CAIRGSGTGDTGELFF. CDR3 DNA sequence: TGTGCCATCAGGGGGTCCGGGACAGGGGACACCGGGGAGCTGTTTTTT.

CDR3 residues: CASSLGGQGISDTQYF. The CDR3 coding sequence is TGCGCCAGCAGCTTGGGCGGACAGGGTATCTCAGATACGCAGTATTTT. This chain links TRBV5-1 with TRBJ2-3, with 8 bases matching TRBD1. CDR1 and CDR2 from the germline V gene are SGHRS and YFSETQ. V lost 0 bases, J lost 4 bases, and 7 bases stayed unmatched. The CDR3 runs to 16 residues. Filled out from reference TRBV5-1 and TRBJ2-3, the complete variable domain reads KAGVTQTPRYLIKTRGQQVTLSCSPISGHRSVSWYQQTPGQGLQFLFEYFSETQRNKGNFPGRFSGRQFSNSRSEMNVSTLELGDSALYLCASSLGGQGISDTQYFGPGTRLTVL.

The rearrangement links TRBV29-1 to TRBJ2-3, with TRBD1 identical over 10 bases. Germline V gives CDR1 SQVTM, CDR2 ANQGSEA. The CDR3 is made up of 14 amino acids. V dropped 4 bases and J dropped 4; count of bases not matched to a gene: 5. The CDR3 region has the DNA TGCAGCGTTGTTCCGGGACAGGGGTCAGATACGCAGTATTTT. Its protein product is CSVVPGQGSDTQYF.

This clone has more than one count but fewer than ten. Written as DNA, the CDR3 is TGTGCCAGCAGCTTGAGGGGGGGCGGCTACACCTTC. It codes for CASSLRGGGYTF. The gene calls are TRBV5-4 and TRBJ1-2; TRBD1 is a possible D gene (6 bases). The germline V gene has CDR1 SGHNT and CDR2 YYREEE (reference sequence). This CDR3 comprises 12 residues. V was clipped by 1 base and J by 8 bases, with 9 bases between them. Supplemented by reference TRBV5-4 and TRBJ1-2, the full variable domain reads ETGVTQSPTHLIKTRGQQVTLRCSSQSGHNTVSWYQQALGQGPQFIFQYYREEENGRGNFPPRFSGLQFPNYSSELNVNALELDDSALYLCASSLRGGGYTFGSGTRLTVV.

V and J are TRBV7-4 and TRBJ1-6, with 10 bases lining up with TRBD1. Unmatched junction bases numbered 9, after V lost 6 bases and J lost 10 bases. The CDR3 loop spans 15 amino acids. Germline V gene sequence: CDR1 SGHVT, CDR2 SQSDAQ. The CDR3 loop reads CASSLPRDRGSPLHF. The DNA of the CDR3 is TGTGCCAGCAGTCTACCCCGGGACAGGGGCTCACCCCTCCACTTT.

The chain recombines TRBV6-5 with TRBJ2-3; the match to TRBD1 covers 10 bases. Trimming took 6 bases from V and 3 from J; bases not matched to a gene: 3. CDR3 size: 14 residues. CDR1 MNHEY and CDR2 SVGAGI come from the germline V gene. The CDR3 sequence is CASRLGQGTDTQYF. CDR3 nucleotide sequence: TGTGCCAGCAGGTTGGGACAGGGGACAGATACGCAGTATTTT.

The genes are TRBV5-1 and TRBJ2-1; the D gene is possibly TRBD1 (5 bases). The CDR3 runs to 15 residues. V lost 0 bases to trimming and J lost 3 bases, with 10 bases between them. The germline V gene has CDR1 SGHRS and CDR2 YFSETQ. CDR3 DNA: TGCGCCAGCAGCTTGGAACAGGCCAGCTACAATGAGCAGTTCTTC. Encoded protein: CASSLEQASYNEQFF.

The chain uses TRBV5-1 and TRBJ1-4; D remains unclear. Trimming stripped 0 bases from V and 0 bases from J, with 3 bases between. The germline gives CDR1 SGHRS, CDR2 YFSETQ. CDR3 length: 14 residues. CDR3: CASSLASTNEKLFF. As DNA, the CDR3 is TGCGCCAGCAGCTTGGCCTCAACTAATGAAAAACTGTTTTTT.